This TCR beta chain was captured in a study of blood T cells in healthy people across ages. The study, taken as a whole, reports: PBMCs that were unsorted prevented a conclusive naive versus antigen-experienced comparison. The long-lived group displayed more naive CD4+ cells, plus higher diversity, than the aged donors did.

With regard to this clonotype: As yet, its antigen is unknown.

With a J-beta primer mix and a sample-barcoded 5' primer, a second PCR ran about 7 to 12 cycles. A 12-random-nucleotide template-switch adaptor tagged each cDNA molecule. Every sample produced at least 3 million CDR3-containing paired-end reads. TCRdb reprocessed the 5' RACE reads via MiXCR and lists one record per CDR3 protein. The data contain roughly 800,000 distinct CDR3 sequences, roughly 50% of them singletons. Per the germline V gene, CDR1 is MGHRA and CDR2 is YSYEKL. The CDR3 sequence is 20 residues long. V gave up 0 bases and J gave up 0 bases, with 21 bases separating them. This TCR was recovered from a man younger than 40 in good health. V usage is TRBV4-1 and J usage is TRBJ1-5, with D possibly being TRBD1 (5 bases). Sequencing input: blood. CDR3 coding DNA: TGCGCCAGCAGCCAAGATCCAACGACCCGGGACGGCGATAGCAATCAGCCCCAGCATTTT. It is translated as CASSQDPTTRDGDSNQPQHF.